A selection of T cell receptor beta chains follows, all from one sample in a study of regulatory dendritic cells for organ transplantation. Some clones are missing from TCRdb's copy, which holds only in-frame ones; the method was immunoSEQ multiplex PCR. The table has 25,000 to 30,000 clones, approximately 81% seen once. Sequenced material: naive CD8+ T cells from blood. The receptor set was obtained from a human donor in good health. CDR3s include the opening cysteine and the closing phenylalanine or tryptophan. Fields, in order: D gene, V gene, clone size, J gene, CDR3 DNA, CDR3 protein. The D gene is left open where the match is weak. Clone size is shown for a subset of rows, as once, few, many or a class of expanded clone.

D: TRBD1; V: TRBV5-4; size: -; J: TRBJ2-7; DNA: TGTGCCAGCAGCGCCGGGACAGTCTATTACGAGCAGTACTTC; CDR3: CASSAGTVYYEQYF
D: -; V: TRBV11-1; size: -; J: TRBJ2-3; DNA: TGTGCCAGCACCTGGGAGGGGGTTGCACCAGATACGCAGTATTTT; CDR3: CASTWEGVAPDTQYF
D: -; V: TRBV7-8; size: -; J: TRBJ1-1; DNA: TGTGCCAGCAGCCCCTCCTACAGGGTCGCTGAAGCTTTCTTT; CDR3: CASSPSYRVAEAFF
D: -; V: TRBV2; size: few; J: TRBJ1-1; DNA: TGTGCCGGCAGGGGACTCCAACGGACTGAAGCTTTCTTT; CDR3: CAGRGLQRTEAFF
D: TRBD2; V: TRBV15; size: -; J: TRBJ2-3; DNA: TGTGCCACCAGCACCAGCAGCGGGGGACCACAGGATACGCAGTATTTT; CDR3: CATSTSSGGPQDTQYF
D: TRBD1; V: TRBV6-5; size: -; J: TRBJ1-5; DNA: TGTGCCAGCAGCACTTGGACAGGTTTCAATCAGCCCCAGCATTTT; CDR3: CASSTWTGFNQPQHF
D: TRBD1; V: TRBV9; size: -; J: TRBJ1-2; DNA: TGTGCCAGCAGCGTAGCCCAGGGGGACTATGGCTACACCTTC; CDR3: CASSVAQGDYGYTF
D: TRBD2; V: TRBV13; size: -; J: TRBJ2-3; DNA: TGTGCCAGCAGCTTAGAGGGGACTAGTACCACAGATACGCAGTATTTT; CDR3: CASSLEGTSTTDTQYF
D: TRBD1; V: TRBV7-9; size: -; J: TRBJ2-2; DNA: TGTGCCAGCAGCTTCCCGGGACAGGGAACCGGGGAGCTGTTTTTT; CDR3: CASSFPGQGTGELFF
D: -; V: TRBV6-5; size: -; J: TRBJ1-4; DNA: TGTGCCAGCAGCCCCTCGGCAGGGTTGGGTGAAAAACTGTTTTTT; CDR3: CASSPSAGLGEKLFF
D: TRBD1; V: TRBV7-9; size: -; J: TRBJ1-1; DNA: TGTGCCAGCAGCTTGGGGACAGCGAACACTGAAGCTTTCTTT; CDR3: CASSLGTANTEAFF
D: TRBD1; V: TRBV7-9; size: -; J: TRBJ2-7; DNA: TGTGCCAGCAGCCGCCTACAGGGGGCGGCCTACGAGCAGTACTTC; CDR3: CASSRLQGAAYEQYF
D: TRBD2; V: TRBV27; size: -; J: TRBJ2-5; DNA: TGTGCCAGCAGCCTCCTCGGCGGGGGTGAAGAGACCCAGTACTTC; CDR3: CASSLLGGGEETQYF
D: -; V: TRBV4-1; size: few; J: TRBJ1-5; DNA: TGCGCCAGCAGCCATGGAGTCCAGGGCAGGAGCAATCAGCCCCAGCATTTT; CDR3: CASSHGVQGRSNQPQHF
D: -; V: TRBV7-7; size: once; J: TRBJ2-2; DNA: TGTGCTAGCAGCCCCAGCCGGAGTTTCGGGGAGCTGTTTTTT; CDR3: CASSPSRSFGELFF
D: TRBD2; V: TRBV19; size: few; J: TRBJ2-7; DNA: TGTGCCAGTAGTCAAAAACTAGCGGGGGGTTTGATCTACGAGCAGTACTTC; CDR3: CASSQKLAGGLIYEQYF
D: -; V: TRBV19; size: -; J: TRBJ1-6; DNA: TGTGCCAGTAGTATCCCAATCCACCCGACAAGAGAGAATTCACCCCTCCACTTT; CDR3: CASSIPIHPTRENSPLHF
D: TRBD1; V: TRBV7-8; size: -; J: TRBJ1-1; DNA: TGTGCCAGCAGCTTAGCGCCGACAGGGTCGACTGAAGCTTTCTTT; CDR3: CASSLAPTGSTEAFF
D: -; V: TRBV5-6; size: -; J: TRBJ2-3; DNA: TGTGCCAGCAGCTCCGGGACAACTGGAGATACGCAGTATTTT; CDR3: CASSSGTTGDTQYF
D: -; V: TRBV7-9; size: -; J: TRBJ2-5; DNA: TGTGCCAGCAGCACTACTACCCGTCGAGAGACCCAGTACTTC; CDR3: CASSTTTRRETQYF
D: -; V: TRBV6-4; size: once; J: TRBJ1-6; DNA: TGTGCCAGCAGTGAAGGTCGTGCGGATTCACCCCTCCACTTT; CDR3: CASSEGRADSPLHF
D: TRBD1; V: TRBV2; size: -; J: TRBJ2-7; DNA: TGTGCCAGCAGTGAAGCGGGGGACAGGTCCAGGGGCGAGCAGTACTTC; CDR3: CASSEAGDRSRGEQYF
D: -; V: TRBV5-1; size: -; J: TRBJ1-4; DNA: TGCGCCAGCAGCTTGGAAGGAAAGGGGGAGTTTGAAAAACTGTTTTTT; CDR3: CASSLEGKGEFEKLFF
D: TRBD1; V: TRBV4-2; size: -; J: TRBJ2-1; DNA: TGTGCCAGCAGCCCGACAGGGGTTGAGCAGTTCTTC; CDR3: CASSPTGVEQFF
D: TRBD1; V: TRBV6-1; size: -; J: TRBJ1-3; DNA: TGTGCCAGCAGTGAAATTAGCGGAATTTGGACAGGCGATCGCTCTGGAAACACCATATATTTT; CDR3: CASSEISGIWTGDRSGNTIYF
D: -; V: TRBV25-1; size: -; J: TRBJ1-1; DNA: TGTGCCAGCGCTCTAGGGGTGAACACTGAAGCTTTCTTT; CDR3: CASALGVNTEAFF
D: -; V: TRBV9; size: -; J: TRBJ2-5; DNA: TGTGCCAGCAGCTTACGTCAGGGGTTCCAAGAGACCCAGTACTTC; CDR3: CASSLRQGFQETQYF
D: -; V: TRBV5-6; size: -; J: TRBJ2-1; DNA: TGTGCCAGCAGCCTTAGAGGTGAGCAGTTCTTC; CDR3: CASSLRGEQFF
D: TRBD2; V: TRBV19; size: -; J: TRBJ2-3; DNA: TGTGCCAGTAGCCCACTAGCGGGGGGGCTGGATACGCAGTATTTT; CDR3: CASSPLAGGLDTQYF
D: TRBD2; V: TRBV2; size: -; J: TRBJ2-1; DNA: TGTGCCAGCACTCCCGGGGCTAGCGGGGGGCTCGGCAATGAGCAGTTCTTC; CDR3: CASTPGASGGLGNEQFF
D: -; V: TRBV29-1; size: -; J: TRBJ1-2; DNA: TGCAGCGTTGAAGGCGTCGGCTATGGCTACACCTTC; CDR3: CSVEGVGYGYTF
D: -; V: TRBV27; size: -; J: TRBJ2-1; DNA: TGTGCCAGCAGTTTAGGAGGCGTCGGGCACAATGAGCAGTTCTTC; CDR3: CASSLGGVGHNEQFF
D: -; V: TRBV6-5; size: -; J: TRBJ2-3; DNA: TGTGCCAGCAGTTTGGCGGCCAACACAGATACGCAGTATTTT; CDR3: CASSLAANTDTQYF
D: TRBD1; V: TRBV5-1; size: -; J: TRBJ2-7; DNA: TGCGCCAGCAAACAGGGGCCTTCCTACGAGCAGTACTTC; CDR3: CASKQGPSYEQYF
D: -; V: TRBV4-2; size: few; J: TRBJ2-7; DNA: TGTGCCAGCAGCCAAGCGACCGCAGGAGAGCAGTACTTC; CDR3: CASSQATAGEQYF
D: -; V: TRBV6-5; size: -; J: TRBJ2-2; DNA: TGTGCCAGCACCGGACTCCCAGTCACCGGGGAGCTGTTTTTT; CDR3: CASTGLPVTGELFF
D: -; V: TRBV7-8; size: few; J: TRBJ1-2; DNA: TGTGCCAGCAGCTCCCGACCCAGGGGCTATGGCTACACCTTC; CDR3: CASSSRPRGYGYTF
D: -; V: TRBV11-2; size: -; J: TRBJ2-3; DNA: TGTGCCAGCAGCTGGGGGGGCAGGGCGCCCACTAGCACAGATACGCAGTATTTT; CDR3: CASSWGGRAPTSTDTQYF
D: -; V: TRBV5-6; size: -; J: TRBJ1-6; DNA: TGTGCCAGCAGCTTGAGTCCAGGTACTAATTCACCCCTCCACTTT; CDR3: CASSLSPGTNSPLHF
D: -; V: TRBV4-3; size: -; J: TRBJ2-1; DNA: TGCGCCAGCAGCCAAGATATTCGCCGGACAAATGAGCAGTTCTTC; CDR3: CASSQDIRRTNEQFF
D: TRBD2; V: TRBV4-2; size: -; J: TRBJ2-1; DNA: TGTGCCAGCAGCCAAGGGGGACTAGCGGGGGGGCCCGGGAATGAGCAGTTCTTC; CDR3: CASSQGGLAGGPGNEQFF
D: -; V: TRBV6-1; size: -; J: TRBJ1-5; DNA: TGTGCCAGCAGTGAAGGAGGGAGCAATCAGCCCCAGCATTTT; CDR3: CASSEGGSNQPQHF
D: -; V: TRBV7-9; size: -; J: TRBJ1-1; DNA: TGTGCCAGCAGCCCGGCAGGGCGGACTGAAGCTTTCTTT; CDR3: CASSPAGRTEAFF
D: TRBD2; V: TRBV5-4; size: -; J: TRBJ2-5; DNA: TGTGCCAGCAGCTTGGTAGCGGGAGATCAAGAGACCCAGTACTTC; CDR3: CASSLVAGDQETQYF
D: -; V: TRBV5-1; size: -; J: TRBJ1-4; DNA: TGCGCCAGCAGCTTGCATAGGGGCCAGGATAATGAAAAACTGTTTTTT; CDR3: CASSLHRGQDNEKLFF
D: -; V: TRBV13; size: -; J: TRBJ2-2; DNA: TGTGCCAGCAGCAGGGGGAGGGTCACCGGGGAGCTGTTTTTT; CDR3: CASSRGRVTGELFF
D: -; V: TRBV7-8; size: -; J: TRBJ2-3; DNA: TGTGCCTCGACCGGGGGAGGCCGGAGCACAGATACGCAGTATTTT; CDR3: CASTGGGRSTDTQYF
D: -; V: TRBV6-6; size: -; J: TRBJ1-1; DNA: TGTGCCAGCAGTCCTCTGGCGGGTATGAACACTGAAGCTTTCTTT; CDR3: CASSPLAGMNTEAFF
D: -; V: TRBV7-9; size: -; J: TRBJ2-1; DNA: TGTGCCAGCAGCTTACTTCTAGCCGGCAATGAGCAGTTCTTC; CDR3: CASSLLLAGNEQFF
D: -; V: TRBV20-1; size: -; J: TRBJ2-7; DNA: TGCAGTGCTAGAGTTCTCTACGAGCAGTACTTC; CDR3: CSARVLYEQYF
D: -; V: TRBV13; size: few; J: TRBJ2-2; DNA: TGTGCCAGCAGCTTGGCCGCGAACACCGGGGAGCTGTTTTTT; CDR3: CASSLAANTGELFF
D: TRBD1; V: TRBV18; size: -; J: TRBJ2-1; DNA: TGTGCCAGCTCACCAAGGGGACAGAATTACAATGAGCAGTTCTTC; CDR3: CASSPRGQNYNEQFF
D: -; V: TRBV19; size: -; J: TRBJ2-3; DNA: TGTGCCAGTAGTATAACCCCCCCGGGGGATACGCAGTATTTT; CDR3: CASSITPPGDTQYF
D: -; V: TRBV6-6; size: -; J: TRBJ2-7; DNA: TGTGCCAGCACATACACGGCAGCGAACTCCTACGAGCAGTACTTC; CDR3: CASTYTAANSYEQYF
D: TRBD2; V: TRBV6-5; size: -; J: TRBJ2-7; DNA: TGTGCCAGCAGTCCTACTAGCGGGGGTGGGGAGCAGTACTTC; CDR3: CASSPTSGGGEQYF
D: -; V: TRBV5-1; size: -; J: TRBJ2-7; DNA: TGCGCCAGCAGCCCCTGGTCAGGAACCGAGCAGTACTTC; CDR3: CASSPWSGTEQYF
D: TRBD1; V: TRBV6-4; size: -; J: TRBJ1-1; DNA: TGTGCCAGCCGCCCCTCCAGGGGGACTGAAGCTTTCTTT; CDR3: CASRPSRGTEAFF